These T cell receptor beta chains were read from a single sample in a study of ipilimumab plus nivolumab after autologous stem cell transplantation. Clones were read by immunoSEQ multiplex PCR, and TCRdb kept only the in-frame ones, dropping some. The repertoire holds 20,000 to 25,000 clones, 77% seen once, with around 20% in the top ten. Sequences were derived from PBMCs, sampled in a trial of ipilimumab plus nivolumab as post-transplant consolidation. The origin of the receptors is a male donor with diffuse large B-cell lymphoma. The CDR3 runs from the conserved cysteine through the conserved F or W. Each record gives: V gene, clone size, D gene, J gene, CDR3 DNA, CDR3 protein. A D gene is named only where the DNA matches it firmly. Clone size appears in some rows only: once, few, many, or a class for an expanded clone.

v_gene: TRBV5-6
abundance: NA
d_gene: NA
j_gene: TRBJ2-5
CDR3nt: TGTGCCAGCAGCTCTACGCGGGTCCGTGAGACCCAGTACTTC
CDR3aa: CASSSTRVRETQYF

v_gene: TRBV6-5
abundance: NA
d_gene: TRBD1
j_gene: TRBJ2-7
CDR3nt: TGTGCCAGCAGACAGGGGGCCCTTGCCTACGAGCAGTACTTC
CDR3aa: CASRQGALAYEQYF

v_gene: TRBV4-1
abundance: NA
d_gene: NA
j_gene: TRBJ2-6
CDR3nt: TGCGCCAGCAGCCAAGAAGTGGGAGGTCCTCTCAACTCTGGGGCCAACGTCCTGACTTTC
CDR3aa: CASSQEVGGPLNSGANVLTF

v_gene: TRBV7-6
abundance: NA
d_gene: NA
j_gene: TRBJ2-5
CDR3nt: TGTGCCAGCAGACCAACACGGGTTACGGAGACCCAGTACTTC
CDR3aa: CASRPTRVTETQYF

v_gene: TRBV7-2
abundance: NA
d_gene: NA
j_gene: TRBJ2-3
CDR3nt: TGTGCCAGCAGCCCCCGGACACCGAACACAGATACGCAGTATTTT
CDR3aa: CASSPRTPNTDTQYF

v_gene: TRBV7-9
abundance: NA
d_gene: NA
j_gene: TRBJ2-1
CDR3nt: TGTGCCAGCAGCTTAGGGGACACCTACAATGAGCAGTTCTTC
CDR3aa: CASSLGDTYNEQFF

v_gene: TRBV7-9
abundance: once
d_gene: NA
j_gene: TRBJ2-2
CDR3nt: TGTGCCAGCAGCCCCGGGACGGGAACGGGCGGGGAGCTGTTTTTT
CDR3aa: CASSPGTGTGGELFF

v_gene: TRBV11-1
abundance: once
d_gene: NA
j_gene: TRBJ2-3
CDR3nt: TGTGCCAGCAGCCCAGGACTTACGCAGTATTTT
CDR3aa: CASSPGLTQYF

v_gene: TRBV6-5
abundance: NA
d_gene: NA
j_gene: TRBJ2-7
CDR3nt: TGTGCCAGCAGTTACTCTACAGAACCCCACTACGAGCAGTACTTC
CDR3aa: CASSYSTEPHYEQYF

v_gene: TRBV7-2
abundance: NA
d_gene: TRBD1
j_gene: TRBJ1-1
CDR3nt: TGTGCCAGCAGCTCACTAGACAGGGTAGGGACTGAAGCTTTCTTT
CDR3aa: CASSSLDRVGTEAFF

v_gene: TRBV10-3
abundance: NA
d_gene: TRBD2
j_gene: TRBJ2-3
CDR3nt: TGTGCCATCAGGGCCCCGAACCCTTACTCTAGCGGGGGGGAAGATACGCAGTATTTT
CDR3aa: CAIRAPNPYSSGGEDTQYF

v_gene: TRBV6-1
abundance: NA
d_gene: NA
j_gene: TRBJ2-7
CDR3nt: TGTGCCAGCAGTGAATCAGGGATCAGCTCCTACGAGCAGTACTTC
CDR3aa: CASSESGISSYEQYF

v_gene: TRBV5-4
abundance: NA
d_gene: NA
j_gene: TRBJ2-7
CDR3nt: TGTGCCAGCAGCTTGTCGGCAGGGCAGCACGAGCAGTACTTC
CDR3aa: CASSLSAGQHEQYF

v_gene: TRBV7-2
abundance: once
d_gene: NA
j_gene: TRBJ1-3
CDR3nt: TGTGCCAGCAGCTTAGCTGCTGGGACATTCGGAAACACCATATATTTT
CDR3aa: CASSLAAGTFGNTIYF

v_gene: TRBV4-1
abundance: NA
d_gene: NA
j_gene: TRBJ1-2
CDR3nt: TGCGCCAGCAGCCGAAGCGATTATGGCTACACCTTC
CDR3aa: CASSRSDYGYTF

v_gene: TRBV5-1
abundance: NA
d_gene: NA
j_gene: TRBJ1-4
CDR3nt: TGCGCCAGCAGCTTCCAGGCGCAAACTAATGAAAAACTGTTTTTT
CDR3aa: CASSFQAQTNEKLFF

v_gene: TRBV5-8
abundance: NA
d_gene: NA
j_gene: TRBJ2-4
CDR3nt: TGTGCCAGCAGCTTGTCAGAGTTGGGGTTGGCCAAAAACATTCAGTACTTC
CDR3aa: CASSLSELGLAKNIQYF

v_gene: TRBV18
abundance: NA
d_gene: NA
j_gene: TRBJ1-5
CDR3nt: TGTGCCAGCTCACCTTCGCCCCCTAAATGGGGAAGCAATCAGCCCCAGCATTTT
CDR3aa: CASSPSPPKWGSNQPQHF

v_gene: TRBV7-8
abundance: few
d_gene: NA
j_gene: TRBJ1-6
CDR3nt: TGTGCCAGCACCTCTGGGGGACCCCTCCACTTT
CDR3aa: CASTSGGPLHF

v_gene: TRBV18
abundance: few
d_gene: TRBD1
j_gene: TRBJ2-7
CDR3nt: TGTGCCAGCTCACCCCCGGGACAGGGGGCGGACGAGCAGTACTTC
CDR3aa: CASSPPGQGADEQYF

v_gene: TRBV7-9
abundance: medium-sized
d_gene: NA
j_gene: TRBJ2-5
CDR3nt: TGTGCCAGCAGCCTCCCTTGGGGACCCCAAGAGACCCAGTACTTC
CDR3aa: CASSLPWGPQETQYF

v_gene: TRBV2
abundance: NA
d_gene: NA
j_gene: TRBJ2-3
CDR3nt: TGTGCCAGCAGTGAATCGGGCGGGGGCGATACGCAGTATTTT
CDR3aa: CASSESGGGDTQYF

v_gene: TRBV19
abundance: few
d_gene: NA
j_gene: TRBJ1-3
CDR3nt: TGTGCCAGTAGTAAGGGGCTCGGCGGTGGAAACACCATATATTTT
CDR3aa: CASSKGLGGGNTIYF

v_gene: TRBV20-1
abundance: few
d_gene: NA
j_gene: TRBJ2-7
CDR3nt: TGCAGTGCCCAAGAGACCGGCGAGCAGTACTTC
CDR3aa: CSAQETGEQYF

v_gene: TRBV6-6
abundance: NA
d_gene: TRBD2
j_gene: TRBJ2-2
CDR3nt: TGTGCCAGCAGTACCCCTAGCGGTGCCGGGGAGCTGTTTTTT
CDR3aa: CASSTPSGAGELFF

v_gene: TRBV6-5
abundance: once
d_gene: NA
j_gene: TRBJ2-2
CDR3nt: TGTGCCAGCAGTTACTCATCCAGGGCCGACACCGGGGAGCTGTTTTTT
CDR3aa: CASSYSSRADTGELFF

v_gene: TRBV27
abundance: few
d_gene: TRBD1
j_gene: TRBJ1-1
CDR3nt: TGTGCCACCAGAGGACAGGGGAGGAACCCTGAAGCTTTCTTT
CDR3aa: CATRGQGRNPEAFF

v_gene: TRBV19
abundance: NA
d_gene: NA
j_gene: TRBJ1-6
CDR3nt: TGTGCCAGTAGTCGCCTTGACTATAATTCACCCCTCCACTTT
CDR3aa: CASSRLDYNSPLHF

v_gene: TRBV4-2
abundance: NA
d_gene: NA
j_gene: TRBJ1-6
CDR3nt: TGTGCCAGCAGCCACATGATCTCACCCCTCCACTTT
CDR3aa: CASSHMISPLHF

v_gene: TRBV13
abundance: NA
d_gene: NA
j_gene: TRBJ2-7
CDR3nt: TGTGCCAGCACGGTGGGGGGTCTTGACTACGAGCAGTACTTC
CDR3aa: CASTVGGLDYEQYF

v_gene: TRBV5-1
abundance: NA
d_gene: TRBD1
j_gene: TRBJ1-4
CDR3nt: TGCGCCAGCAGCGCAACAGGGGGCGCTAATGAAAAACTGTTTTTT
CDR3aa: CASSATGGANEKLFF

v_gene: TRBV9
abundance: few
d_gene: TRBD1
j_gene: TRBJ1-1
CDR3nt: TGTGCCAGCAGCCGCTCGGGGGGACAGGGGAGGACTGAAGCTTTCTTT
CDR3aa: CASSRSGGQGRTEAFF

v_gene: TRBV4-1
abundance: NA
d_gene: NA
j_gene: TRBJ1-2
CDR3nt: TGCGCCAGCAGCCAGGATCCCACTAACTATGGCTACACCTTC
CDR3aa: CASSQDPTNYGYTF

v_gene: TRBV21-1
abundance: medium-sized
d_gene: NA
j_gene: TRBJ2-7
CDR3nt: TGTGCCAGCAGCAGACCTGTTCGGGTTCCCTACGAGCAGTACTTC
CDR3aa: CASSRPVRVPYEQYF

v_gene: TRBV5-4
abundance: NA
d_gene: NA
j_gene: TRBJ2-5
CDR3nt: TGTGCCAGCAGCCAAGGAACAGGGTTCCAAGAGACCCAGTACTTC
CDR3aa: CASSQGTGFQETQYF

v_gene: TRBV7-9
abundance: NA
d_gene: TRBD1
j_gene: TRBJ2-7
CDR3nt: TGTGCCAGCAGCCCAGGGAGGACAGGGCAATTCTACGAGCAGTACTTC
CDR3aa: CASSPGRTGQFYEQYF

v_gene: TRBV28
abundance: NA
d_gene: NA
j_gene: TRBJ1-6
CDR3nt: TGTGCCAGCAGTTTAGGTCGGATGGGGAATTCACCCCTCCACTTT
CDR3aa: CASSLGRMGNSPLHF

v_gene: TRBV10-3
abundance: few
d_gene: TRBD1
j_gene: TRBJ2-1
CDR3nt: TGTGCCATCAGTGACCCTCCCGGGACAGGGGTAAATGAGCAGTTCTTC
CDR3aa: CAISDPPGTGVNEQFF

v_gene: TRBV5-4
abundance: NA
d_gene: NA
j_gene: TRBJ1-2
CDR3nt: TGTGCCAGCAGCTTGGGTGTCGGGGAAATCGAGGGCTACACCTTC
CDR3aa: CASSLGVGEIEGYTF

v_gene: TRBV7-3
abundance: NA
d_gene: NA
j_gene: TRBJ2-2
CDR3nt: TGTGCCAGCAGCTTATCGGGGCAGGATTATCGGGAGCTGTTTTTT
CDR3aa: CASSLSGQDYRELFF